This T cell receptor beta chain was profiled in a study of cytomegalovirus exposure and HLA in healthy donors. Study-level background: Earlier results showed approximately 110 million unique TCR beta sequences derived from approximately 180 million T cells. Broader study findings: Reports credit the classifier with highly specific, highly sensitive diagnosis of cytomegalovirus status.

Among the donors, all were healthy bone marrow donors. Germline V lookup: CDR1 MDHEN, CDR2 SYDVKM. The ends lost 6 bases at V and 3 bases at J; junction bases unmatched: 5. The CDR3 is made up of 15 amino acids. Primers for the PCR totalled 60 Vbeta and 13 Jbeta. The assay was immunoSEQ multiplex PCR, and TCRdb's table has in-frame clones only and misses some. The sample carries about 180,000 clones, 65% to 80% recorded once. A remark on this clone: Its antigen is unidentified.

The material sequenced was PBMCs. The chain combines TRBV28 with TRBJ1-4, with 9 bases lining up with TRBD1. The sequence derives from a woman in her thirties in good health and CMV-seropositive. The CDR3 here is CASRSRTGANEKLFF. The CDR3 DNA follows: TGTGCCAGCAGATCTCGGACAGGGGCTAATGAAAAACTGTTTTTT.